These T cell receptor beta chains were read from a single sample in a study of CD8+ T cells in alopecia areata. Generated by immunoSEQ multiplex PCR, the TCRdb table keeps only in-frame clones and is missing some. The sample records 110,000 to 150,000 clones, 70% to 90% being singletons. The sample in question was CD8+ T cells sorted from blood, obtained at week 4, from a patient treated with tofacitinib. All receptors come from a human donor with alopecia areata. Both conserved end residues are part of each CDR3. Each record gives: D gene, V gene, J gene, clone size, CDR3 DNA, CDR3 protein. The D gene is left open where the match is weak. Clone size is shown for a subset of rows, as once, few, many or a class of expanded clone.

D gene: TRBD2
V gene: TRBV5-1
J gene: TRBJ2-7
clone size: once
CDR3 DNA: TGCGCCAGCAGCTTCCATACTAGCGGGCTAACCTACGAGCAGTACTTC
CDR3 protein: CASSFHTSGLTYEQYF

D gene: .
V gene: TRBV25-1
J gene: TRBJ2-2
clone size: .
CDR3 DNA: TGTGCCAGCGGGACGGAGACCTCGAACACCGGGGAGCTGTTTTTT
CDR3 protein: CASGTETSNTGELFF

D gene: .
V gene: TRBV5-6
J gene: TRBJ1-4
clone size: .
CDR3 DNA: TGTGCCAGCAGCTTGGGGATGGGTAATGAAAAACTGTTTTTT
CDR3 protein: CASSLGMGNEKLFF

D gene: TRBD1
V gene: TRBV29-1
J gene: TRBJ2-7
clone size: .
CDR3 DNA: TGCAGCGTAAATTCCGGGACAGGACCTTACGAGCAGTACTTC
CDR3 protein: CSVNSGTGPYEQYF

D gene: .
V gene: TRBV9
J gene: TRBJ2-5
clone size: .
CDR3 DNA: TGTGCCAGCAGCGCGGGGAATCGCGAGACCCAGTACTTC
CDR3 protein: CASSAGNRETQYF

D gene: .
V gene: TRBV6-1
J gene: TRBJ1-1
clone size: .
CDR3 DNA: TGTGCCAGCAGTGAAGTATCAGATATGAACACTGAAGCTTTCTTT
CDR3 protein: CASSEVSDMNTEAFF

D gene: TRBD2
V gene: TRBV7-9
J gene: TRBJ2-1
clone size: .
CDR3 DNA: TGTGCCAGCAGCCCGACTAGCGGGAGGAAATACAATGAGCAGTTCTTC
CDR3 protein: CASSPTSGRKYNEQFF

D gene: .
V gene: TRBV5-6
J gene: TRBJ1-1
clone size: .
CDR3 DNA: TGTGCCAGCAGCTCACAGATAGGGTACACTGAAGCTTTCTTT
CDR3 protein: CASSSQIGYTEAFF

D gene: .
V gene: TRBV7-9
J gene: TRBJ2-1
clone size: .
CDR3 DNA: TGTGCCAGCAGCTGGAGCCAGGGAGCCTATGAGCAGTTCTTC
CDR3 protein: CASSWSQGAYEQFF

D gene: .
V gene: TRBV7-9
J gene: TRBJ2-1
clone size: few
CDR3 DNA: TGTGCCAGCAGCTTTAGCGGCAATGAGCAGTTCTTC
CDR3 protein: CASSFSGNEQFF

D gene: .
V gene: TRBV7-9
J gene: TRBJ1-1
clone size: .
CDR3 DNA: TGTGCCAGCAGCTTAGGGGAGGGAAACACTGAAGCTTTCTTT
CDR3 protein: CASSLGEGNTEAFF

D gene: .
V gene: TRBV27
J gene: TRBJ2-1
clone size: .
CDR3 DNA: TGTGCCATCTCGGCGGGGAATGAGCAGTTCTTC
CDR3 protein: CAISAGNEQFF

D gene: TRBD1
V gene: TRBV18
J gene: TRBJ2-7
clone size: .
CDR3 DNA: TGTGCCAGCTCGCGATTCGGGACAGGGGATCCCGACGAGCAGTACTTC
CDR3 protein: CASSRFGTGDPDEQYF

D gene: .
V gene: TRBV27
J gene: TRBJ2-5
clone size: .
CDR3 DNA: TGTGCCAGCAGTCCCAATACCCTCTTAAAAGGCGGACAGTCCCAAGAGACCCAGTACTTC
CDR3 protein: CASSPNTLLKGGQSQETQYF

D gene: TRBD2
V gene: TRBV27
J gene: TRBJ2-7
clone size: .
CDR3 DNA: TGTGCCAGCAGTTTACAGGGAGGGAGGTACGAGCAGTACTTC
CDR3 protein: CASSLQGGRYEQYF

D gene: .
V gene: TRBV30
J gene: TRBJ2-3
clone size: .
CDR3 DNA: TGTGCCTGGAGTGTAATTCCAGGAGATACGCAGTATTTT
CDR3 protein: CAWSVIPGDTQYF

D gene: .
V gene: TRBV12-5
J gene: TRBJ2-2
clone size: .
CDR3 DNA: TGTGCTAGTGCCCCCTGGGCCGGGGAGCTGTTTTTT
CDR3 protein: CASAPWAGELFF

D gene: .
V gene: TRBV5-1
J gene: TRBJ2-3
clone size: .
CDR3 DNA: TGCGCCAGCAGTGCCAAATCCGTGGAGGGTGGAGATACGCAGTATTTT
CDR3 protein: CASSAKSVEGGDTQYF

D gene: TRBD1
V gene: TRBV29-1
J gene: TRBJ2-7
clone size: .
CDR3 DNA: TGCAGCGTTGTGTCGACAGGGGGTGCCTACGAGCAGTACTTC
CDR3 protein: CSVVSTGGAYEQYF

D gene: .
V gene: TRBV15
J gene: TRBJ2-5
clone size: medium-sized
CDR3 DNA: TGTGCCACCAGCCCGGGCGGGCCAGGGGAGACCCAGTACTTC
CDR3 protein: CATSPGGPGETQYF